These 27 T cell receptor beta chains came from one sample sequenced in a study of immune characterization of retroperitoneal liposarcoma. TCRdb used MiXCR to reprocess the PCR reads, holding one entry per CDR3 protein. Of some 8,200 distinct CDR3 sequences in the sample, over 40% are singletons; the top ten hold 14% to 15%. The sample consisted of tumor tissue. These receptors all come from a male donor with retroperitoneal liposarcoma.

With regard to this clonotype: A much bigger clone sits one base away, suggesting this may be a read error. The genes are TRBV7-6 and TRBJ2-1, with D maybe TRBD1 (5 bases). Looked up from germline, CDR1 is SGHVS and CDR2 is FNYEAQ. The CDR3 sequence is 13 residues long. CDR3 DNA: TGTGCCATCAGCCCGGACATTTCCTACGAGCAGTTCTTC. It specifies CAISPDISYEQFF.

This clonotype qualifies as medium-sized. The chain carries TRBV6-1 and TRBJ2-7; D is tentatively TRBD1 or TRBD2 (5 bases each). Trimming pared 1 base from V and 0 bases from J, leaving 13 bases between. This CDR3 comprises 16 residues. Germline V gives CDR1 MNHNS, CDR2 SASEGT. CDR3 DNA: TGTGCCAGCAGTGAAGAGGGGCCAGGGAGCTCCTACGAGCAGTACTTC. Translating gives CASSEEGPGSSYEQYF.

The CDR3 bases are TGTGCCAGCAGCTTAGTGGGGAGCTCCTACAATGAGCAGTACTTC. Protein sequence: CASSLVGSSYNEQYF. The genes are TRBV7-2 and TRBJ2-5, with D tentatively TRBD2 (5 bases). V was trimmed by 1 base and J by 11 bases, leaving 20 bases between them. The CDR3 is 15 residues long. Germline CDR1 SGHTA, CDR2 FQGNSA.

CDR3 amino acids: CASAYAEAFF. In DNA form, the CDR3 reads TGTGCCAGCGCTTATGCTGAAGCTTTCTTT. The gene calls are TRBV6-6 and TRBJ1-1; no definite D call. Trimming took 8 bases from V and 6 from J, leaving 7 bases between them. Looked up from germline, CDR1 is MNHNY and CDR2 is SVGAGI (reference sequence). This CDR3 is built from 10 residues.

In its sample, this clonotype was seen a few times. The gene calls are TRBV6-1 and TRBJ2-3, with 12 nucleotides matching TRBD2. Germline trimming cut 8 bases from V and 5 bases from J; bases unmatched to any gene: 2. This CDR3 is 13 amino acids long. Germline CDR1 MNHNS, CDR2 SASEGT. The CDR3, as DNA: TGTGCCAGCGAGACTAGCGGGGGAGATACGCAGTATTTT. This encodes CASETSGGDTQYF.

This rearrangement joins TRBV6-8 to TRBJ2-5, with 7 positions matching TRBD2. The J call may be faulty, since TRBJ2-7 better matches the DNA end. CDR3 length: 14 amino acids. Germline V gene data show CDR1 as MNHGY and CDR2 as SAAAGT. The CDR3 DNA reads TGTGCCAGCAGTCCCCGGGACGGGAGGAACGAGCAGTACTTC. Protein sequence: CASSPRDGRNEQYF.

J is TRBJ2-3 and V is TRBV27; no definite D call. Germline loops: CDR1 MNHEY, CDR2 SMNVEV (reference sequence). V was cut by 2 bases and J by 8 bases, with 8 bases left in between. CDR3 length: 12 residues. CDR3 DNA: TGTGCCAGCAGTTTAAGAGTCGGTACGCAGTATTTT. Its translation: CASSLRVGTQYF.

CDR3 amino acids: CASSLVEGARNTEAFF. CDR3 DNA: TGTGCCAGCAGCTTAGTGGAGGGGGCGCGTAACACTGAAGCTTTCTTT. V usage is TRBV7-2 and J usage is TRBJ1-1; 7 nucleotides align to TRBD1. The CDR3 sequence is 16 residues long. Looked up from germline, CDR1 is SGHTA and CDR2 is FQGNSA. J lost 2 bases, V lost 1 base, and 7 bases had no gene match.

This sequence joins TRBV12-3 or TRBV12-4 and TRBJ1-2; D is possibly TRBD1 (5 bases). Trimming pared 3 bases from V and 2 bases from J, leaving 10 bases between. The CDR3 spans 14 residues. CDR3 amino acids: CASSFTDSNYGYTF. For the CDR3, the DNA is TGTGCCAGCAGTTTCACCGACAGCAACTATGGCTACACCTTC.

This clonotype was counted a few times. The V gene is TRBV7-6, the J gene TRBJ2-1; 9 nucleotides agree with TRBD1. CDR3 size: 16 residues. CDR1 is SGHVS and CDR2 is FNYEAQ in the germline V gene. V was clipped by 0 bases and J by 13 bases; unmatched bases: 13. The chain's CDR3 is CASSLAGTGRQETQFF. The DNA for the CDR3 is TGTGCCAGCAGCTTAGCCGGGACAGGGCGCCAAGAGACCCAGTTCTTC.

By share, this clonotype ranks as medium-sized. This CDR3 is CASSIDPAGTVHGTQFF. The CDR3 coding sequence is TGTGCCAGCAGCATAGACCCAGCCGGGACAGTTCATGGGACCCAGTTCTTC. The chain links TRBV7-2 to TRBJ2-1, with 7 bases lining up with TRBD1. Per germline, CDR1 SGHTA and CDR2 FQGNSA. The trim removed 5 bases at V and 13 bases at J, leaving 23 bases unmatched. There are 17 residues in the CDR3.

This clonotype is termed medium-sized. The V gene is TRBV6-1, the J gene TRBJ2-2; D is perhaps TRBD2 (5 bases). This CDR3 has 14 residues. V lost 8 bases and J lost 1, with 11 bases in between. Germline CDR1 reads MNHNS; CDR2 reads SASEGT. The CDR3 region is CASLERKNTGELFF. In nucleotides, the CDR3 is TGTGCCAGCCTTGAGCGGAAGAACACCGGGGAGCTGTTTTTT.

The chain recombines TRBV12-3 or TRBV12-4 with TRBJ2-5; TRBD1 or TRBD2 may be the D gene (5 bases each). The J call may not be correct, given that the DNA end is closer to TRBJ2-1. The CDR3 sequence is 14 residues long. CDR3 loop: CASSLAPWGNEQFF. DNA for the CDR3: TGTGCCAGCAGTTTAGCGCCCTGGGGGAATGAGCAGTTCTTC.

This clonotype has more than one count but fewer than ten. The rearrangement uses TRBV6-1 and TRBJ2-3, with 13 bases lining up with TRBD2. V shed 5 bases and J 2 bases; nucleotides not matched to a gene: 7. The germline V gene encodes CDR1 MNHNS and CDR2 SASEGT. The CDR3 has 17 amino acids. The CDR3, as DNA: TGTGCCAGCAGTTACGGGGGACTAGCGGGATTCACAGATACGCAGTATTTT. It yields the protein CASSYGGLAGFTDTQYF.

This clonotype is medium-sized in the sample. The rearrangement uses TRBV25-1 and TRBJ2-1, with 11 bases aligning to TRBD2. V shed 4 bases, J shed 4 bases, and the junction held 0 bases outside the gene matches. In germline, CDR1 is MGHDK, CDR2 SYGVNS. The CDR3 contains 14 residues. The CDR3 is CASSVAGGYNEQFF. The CDR3 nucleotides are TGTGCCAGCAGTGTAGCGGGAGGGTACAATGAGCAGTTCTTC.

The chain combines TRBV7-2 with TRBJ2-1; 13 bases are a match to TRBD2. The germline V gene encodes CDR1 SGHTA and CDR2 FQGNSA. V trimming: 7 bases; J trimming: 13 bases; junction bases outside the gene matches: 22. The CDR3 sequence is 18 residues long. The CDR3 nucleotides read TGTGCCAGCATGCTCGGGACTAGCGGGATCGCGGGGGGGGAGACCCAGTTCTTC. Protein sequence: CASMLGTSGIAGGETQFF.

This chain joins TRBV6-1 and TRBJ2-7, with TRBD1 matching over 7 bases. V gave up 9 bases and J gave up 3 bases; unmatched junction bases: 8. The CDR3 runs 13 residues. From germline, CDR1 is MNHNS and CDR2 SASEGT. The CDR3 DNA sequence: TGTGCCAGTGGACAGGTTTTCCTCTACGAGCAGTACTTC. Translating gives CASGQVFLYEQYF.

Of note for this clonotype: A much larger clone lies a single base off, so this may be a read error. The chain has TRBV6-1 and TRBJ2-1; TRBD1 matches 9 bases. Trimming cost V 8 bases and J 10 bases; bases outside gene matches: 15. The germline gives CDR1 MNHNS, CDR2 SASEGT. There are 15 residues in the CDR3. This CDR3 reads CASSPWDRVSHEQFF. CDR3 DNA: TGTGCCAGCTCCCCCTGGGACAGGGTGTCCCACGAGCAGTTCTTC.

The chain uses TRBV6-1 and TRBJ1-6; D not certain. Germline loops: CDR1 MNHNS, CDR2 SASEGT. V was pared by 6 bases and J by 3 bases, with 15 bases between. This CDR3 is built from 16 residues. The CDR3 protein is CASSLENTGYNSPLHF. The CDR3 nucleotides are TGTGCCAGCAGCCTGGAAAATACGGGCTATAATTCACCCCTCCACTTT.

CDR3 amino acids: CASSYGQRTAAKNIQYF. Written as DNA, the CDR3 is TGTGCCAGCAGTTACGGGCAGCGAACAGCGGCCAAAAACATTCAGTACTTC. The V gene is TRBV6-6, the J gene TRBJ2-4; D gene unclear. Deletions cut 2 bases from V and 1 base from J, with 15 bases between. The CDR3 is made up of 17 amino acids. Per germline, CDR1 MNHNY and CDR2 SVGAGI (reference sequence).

CDR3 residues: CASSLWFQATSGRAGYEQYF. In nucleotides, the CDR3 is TGTGCCAGCAGTTTATGGTTCCAGGCTACTAGCGGGAGGGCCGGCTACGAGCAGTACTTC. The chain carries TRBV27 and TRBJ2-5; 13 bases fit TRBD2. Near its end, the DNA agrees better with TRBJ2-7, so the J call may be wrong. The CDR3 extends over 20 amino acids. The germline V gene has CDR1 MNHEY and CDR2 SMNVEV (reference sequence).

This rearrangement joins TRBV6-6 to TRBJ2-3; 8 bases map to TRBD1. Looked up from germline, CDR1 is MNHNY and CDR2 is SVGAGI (reference sequence). J was trimmed by 4 bases and V by 4 bases; bases with no gene match: 4. The CDR3 is made up of 14 amino acids. The CDR3 DNA reads as TGTGCCAGCAGTTTACAGGGGGAGGCAGATACGCAGTATTTT. Amino acids: CASSLQGEADTQYF.

Notes on this clonotype: At one boundary the junction diverges from the germline segment, which might be a read error. This chain uses TRBV6-5 with TRBJ1-2; D not certain. This CDR3 region has 14 residues. CDR1 is MNHEY and CDR2 is SVGAGI in the germline V gene. The CDR3 nucleotides read TGCGCCACCTCACCCACTACGTTGAGGGATGGCTACACCTTC. Encoded protein: CATSPTTLRDGYTF.

This clonotype is medium-sized in the sample. The V call is TRBV7-9, the J call TRBJ2-5, with a weak D call TRBD2 (5 bases). Trimming shortened V by 5 bases and J by 4 bases, and 11 bases separated the two germline ends. CDR1 and CDR2 (germline): SEHNR, FQNEAQ (reference sequence). The CDR3 runs to 13 residues. In nucleotides, the CDR3 is TGTGCCAGCAGCAGGACGGGGTCAGAGACCCAGTACTTC. This encodes CASSRTGSETQYF. The full variable domain, rest sourced from reference TRBV7-9 and TRBJ2-5, is DTGVSQNPRHKITKRGQNVTFRCDPISEHNRLYWYRQTLGQGPEFLTYFQNEAQLEKSRLLSDRFSAERPKGSFSTLEIQRTEQGDSAMYLCASSRTGSETQYFGPGTRLLVL.

In its sample, this clonotype ranks as medium-sized (0.01 to 0.1%). This rearrangement joins TRBV7-8 to TRBJ2-3; TRBD1 matches at 7 bases. From germline, CDR1 is SGHVS and CDR2 FQNEAQ. The CDR3 spans 13 residues. Trimming took 8 bases from V and 2 from J; bases not matched to a gene: 4. DNA of the CDR3: TGTGCCAGCCAGACAGGGTACACAGATACGCAGTATTTT. Its translation: CASQTGYTDTQYF.

On this clonotype itself: Being one base from a much bigger clone, this may be a read error. The chain combines TRBV7-6 with TRBJ2-7; possibly TRBD1 for D (6 bases). This CDR3 has 13 amino acids. Germline V gene sequence: CDR1 SGHVS, CDR2 FNYEAQ. CDR3 nucleotides: TGTGCCAACAGCTCCGGACAGTGGGAGGAGCAGTACTTC. Its protein product is CANSSGQWEEQYF.

This clonotype has more than one count but fewer than ten. This chain uses TRBV7-6 with TRBJ2-3, with 8 nucleotides matching TRBD2. The CDR3 has 15 residues. CDR1 and CDR2 from the germline V gene are SGHVS and FNYEAQ. V gave up 0 bases and J gave up 3 bases; unmatched junction bases: 2. As DNA, the CDR3 is TGTGCCAGCAGCTTAGCCCGGGGGGGGACAGATACGCAGTATTTT. Translating it yields CASSLARGGTDTQYF.